Below are 10 T cell receptor beta chains sequenced from a single sample in a study of shared clonotypes between healthy human individuals. Produced via immunoSEQ multiplex PCR; TCRdb's table is partial and in-frame only. The table shows approximately 2.5 million clones, with roughly 93% occurring only once. The specimen sequenced was naive CD4+ T cells from PBMCs. Subset indicated: CD45RA+ positively selected. Receptors originate from a man between 18 and 35 years old in good health. Some clones in this sample may be carry-over from other donors' samples.

This rearrangement joins TRBV5-4 to TRBJ2-1, with D perhaps matching TRBD2 (6 bases). The CDR3 extends over 16 amino acids. Germline CDR1 SGHNT, CDR2 YYREEE (reference sequence). The V gene lost 4 bases and the J gene lost 5 bases, with 19 bases spanning the gap. The CDR3 loop reads CASSLFSGRGNNEQFF. The CDR3 DNA reads as TGTGCCAGCAGCCTGTTCAGCGGGCGAGGAAACAATGAGCAGTTCTTC.

The rearrangement uses TRBV6-1 and TRBJ2-1; D is unclear. V lost 0 bases to trimming and J lost 10 bases, with 10 bases between them. CDR1 is MNHNS and CDR2 is SASEGT in the germline V gene. There are 13 residues in the CDR3. For the CDR3, the DNA is TGTGCCAGCAGTGAAGCCCTTAGAAGGGAGCAGTTCTTC. Translation gives CASSEALRREQFF.

The V gene is TRBV19, the J gene TRBJ1-1; no clear D. The CDR3 is 12 residues long. Germline V lookup: CDR1 LNHDA, CDR2 SQIVND (reference sequence). V was pared by 8 bases and J by 4 bases, with 11 bases between. In nucleotides, the CDR3 is TGTGCCAGTCGTTGGGATTCCACTGAAGCTTTCTTT. This codes for CASRWDSTEAFF. Full variable domain (remainder filled in from reference TRBV19 and TRBJ1-1): DGGITQSPKYLFRKEGQNVTLSCEQNLNHDAMYWYRQDPGQGLRLIYYSQIVNDFQKGDIAEGYSVSREKKESFPLTVTSAQKNPTAFYLCASRWDSTEAFFGQGTRLTVV.

The chain employs TRBV5-1 and TRBJ2-1; 14 bases line up with TRBD2. With V trimmed by 2 bases and J by 9 bases, 13 bases remained unmatched. The CDR3 runs 18 residues. The V gene's germline CDR1 is SGHRS and CDR2 YFSETQ. Written as DNA, the CDR3 is TGCGCCAGCAGCTTTGCAGGGACTAGCGGGAGAGGATACGGTGAGCAGTTCTTC. This encodes CASSFAGTSGRGYGEQFF.

The chain employs TRBV2 and TRBJ2-1; TRBD2 aligns across 14 bases. Germline CDR1 reads SNHLY; CDR2 reads FYNNEI. The CDR3 contains 16 residues. V was clipped by 1 base and J by 4 bases; unmatched bases: 0. CDR3 in DNA: TGTGCCAGCAGTGAAGGACTAGCGGGAGGGTACAATGAGCAGTTCTTC. Translation gives CASSEGLAGGYNEQFF.

This chain joins TRBV6-5 and TRBJ2-1, with 11 positions matching TRBD2. This CDR3 spans 16 amino acids. The junction had 9 bases not matched to a gene; V was cut back by 2 bases and J by 9 bases. From germline, CDR1 is MNHEY and CDR2 SVGAGI. The CDR3 protein is CASSYGASGRMGEQFF. CDR3 sequence (DNA): TGTGCCAGCAGTTACGGCGCTAGCGGGAGGATGGGTGAGCAGTTCTTC.

The chain employs TRBV2 and TRBJ1-2; weak D call: TRBD1 (5 bases). The CDR3 sequence is 11 residues long. V dropped 9 bases and J dropped 6 bases, with 11 bases sitting between them. Germline CDR1 is SNHLY and CDR2 is FYNNEI. The CDR3 sequence: CARRRDHGYTF. Here the CDR3 DNA reads TGTGCCAGACGCAGGGATCATGGCTACACCTTC.

This chain joins TRBV28 and TRBJ1-2, with D unclear. The germline V gene encodes CDR1 MDHEN and CDR2 SYDVKM. The V end was cut by 6 bases, the J end by 4 bases, with 15 bases between. CDR3 size: 14 residues. The CDR3 spells CASSRDRRLYGYTF. In DNA form, the CDR3 reads TGTGCCAGCAGCCGCGACCGAAGACTCTATGGCTACACCTTC.

CDR3 sequence (DNA): TGTGCCAGCAGTTTTCGCGGGATAGGTGCCGAGCAGTACTTC. Amino acids: CASSFRGIGAEQYF. The chain joins TRBV28 to TRBJ2-7, with D possibly being TRBD2 (6 bases). Trimming stripped 3 bases from V and 6 bases from J, with 15 bases between. CDR1 and CDR2 (germline): MDHEN, SYDVKM. CDR3 size: 14 residues. Full variable domain (outside the CDR3, taken from reference TRBV28 and TRBJ2-7): DVKVTQSSRYLVKRTGEKVFLECVQDMDHENMFWYRQDPGLGLRLIYFSYDVKMKEKGDIPEGYSVSREKKERFSLILESASTNQTSMYLCASSFRGIGAEQYFGPGTRLTVT.

Turning to this clone: Other DNA sequences within the sample encode an identical CDR3. This rearrangement joins TRBV5-1 to TRBJ2-1; 7 bases agree with TRBD2. The germline gives CDR1 SGHRS, CDR2 YFSETQ. This CDR3 spans 16 amino acids. V shed 0 bases and J 0 bases; nucleotides not matched to a gene: 3. CDR3 sequence: CASSLVASGSYNEQFF. DNA of the CDR3: TGCGCCAGCAGCTTGGTGGCTAGCGGCTCCTACAATGAGCAGTTCTTC.